One TCR beta chain is described in this entry. Its antigen is still unknown. The record originates from a study of Ad26.COV2.S vaccination and SARS-CoV-2 variants. Study observations and caveats: For non-spike TCRs, breadth in vaccine recipients resembled that in placebo recipients.

The method was immunoSEQ multiplex PCR; TCRdb's version includes in-frame clones alone and lacks a portion of them. Altogether hundreds of thousands of clones are present, roughly 84% being singletons, with the ten largest covering around 3.6%. Indicated treatment: around 19 received Ad26.COV2.S at low or high dose, single or two shots; several received placebo; per-sample allocation not given. Samples were taken on day 63 after the first vaccine or placebo injection. CDR1 GTSNPN and CDR2 SVGIG come from the germline V gene (reference sequence). This CDR3 is 15 amino acids long. J was trimmed by 3 bases and V by 2 bases; bases with no gene match: 9.

The V and J genes are TRBV30 and TRBJ1-1, with TRBD1 matching over 7 bases. The starting material was peripheral blood, obtained in a trial of Ad26.COV2.S vaccine versus placebo. The sequence was collected from a person aged 18-65 years who received the Ad26.COV2.S COVID-19 vaccine or a placebo. The CDR3: CAWSPDRVWDTEAFF. CDR3 in DNA: TGTGCCTGGAGTCCTGACAGGGTCTGGGACACTGAAGCTTTCTTT. The variable domain in full, with the rest retrieved from reference TRBV30 and TRBJ1-1, is SQTIHQWPATLVQPVGSPLSLECTVEGTSNPNLYWYRQAAGRGLQLLFYSVGIGQISSEVPQNLSASRPQDRQFILSSKKLLLSDSGFYLCAWSPDRVWDTEAFFGQGTRLTVV.